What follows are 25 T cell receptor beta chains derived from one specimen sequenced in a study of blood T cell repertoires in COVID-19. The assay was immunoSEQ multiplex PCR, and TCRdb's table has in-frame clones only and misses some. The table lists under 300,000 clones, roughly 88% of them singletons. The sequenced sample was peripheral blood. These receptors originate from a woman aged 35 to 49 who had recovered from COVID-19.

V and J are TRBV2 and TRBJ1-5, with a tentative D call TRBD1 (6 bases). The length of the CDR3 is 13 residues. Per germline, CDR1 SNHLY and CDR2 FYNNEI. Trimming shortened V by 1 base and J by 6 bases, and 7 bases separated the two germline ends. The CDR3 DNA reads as TGTGCCAGCAGTGAAGAAGGGGGTCAGCCCCAGCATTTT. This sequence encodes CASSEEGGQPQHF.

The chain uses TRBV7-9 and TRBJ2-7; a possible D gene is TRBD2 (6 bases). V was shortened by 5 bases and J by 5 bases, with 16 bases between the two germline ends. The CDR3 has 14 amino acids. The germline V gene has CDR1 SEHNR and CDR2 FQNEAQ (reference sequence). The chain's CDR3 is CASSPRGWGDEQYF. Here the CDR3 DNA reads TGTGCCAGCAGCCCCCGGGGGTGGGGAGACGAGCAGTACTTC.

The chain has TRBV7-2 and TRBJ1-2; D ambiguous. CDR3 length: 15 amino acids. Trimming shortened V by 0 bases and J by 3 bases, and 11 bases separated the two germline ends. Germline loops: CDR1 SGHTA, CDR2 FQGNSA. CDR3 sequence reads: CASSLAGQADYGYTF. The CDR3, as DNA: TGTGCCAGCAGCTTAGCGGGCCAGGCAGACTATGGCTACACCTTC.

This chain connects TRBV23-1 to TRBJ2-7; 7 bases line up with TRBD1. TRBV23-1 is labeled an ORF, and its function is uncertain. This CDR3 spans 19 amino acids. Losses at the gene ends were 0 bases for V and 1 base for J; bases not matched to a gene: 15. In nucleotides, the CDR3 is TGCGCCAGCAGTCAATCGGACGTCCGGGACAGCTGCATTTCCTACGAGCAGTACTTC. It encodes CASSQSDVRDSCISYEQYF.

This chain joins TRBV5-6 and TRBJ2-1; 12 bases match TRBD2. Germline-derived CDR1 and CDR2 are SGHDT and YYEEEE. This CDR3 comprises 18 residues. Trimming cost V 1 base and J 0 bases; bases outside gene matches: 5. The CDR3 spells CASSLPSGRGSSYNEQFF. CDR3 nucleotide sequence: TGTGCCAGCAGCTTGCCTAGCGGGAGGGGTAGCTCCTACAATGAGCAGTTCTTC.

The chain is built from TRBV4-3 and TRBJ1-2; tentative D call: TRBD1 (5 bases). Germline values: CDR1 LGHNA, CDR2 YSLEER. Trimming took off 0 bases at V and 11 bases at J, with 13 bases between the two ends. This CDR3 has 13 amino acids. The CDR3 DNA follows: TGCGCCAGCAGCCAAGATATTGGGGGAGGGTACACCTTC. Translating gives CASSQDIGGGYTF.

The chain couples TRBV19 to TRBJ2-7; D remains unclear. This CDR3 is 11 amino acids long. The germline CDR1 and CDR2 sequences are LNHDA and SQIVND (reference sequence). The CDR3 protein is CSAGDFNEQYF. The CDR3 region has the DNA TGTTCGGCCGGAGACTTTAATGAGCAGTACTTC. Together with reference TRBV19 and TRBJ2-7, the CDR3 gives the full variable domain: DGGITQSPKYLFRKEGQNVTLSCEQNLNHDAMYWYRQDPGQGLRLIYYSQIVNDFQKGDIAEGYSVSREKKESFPLTVTSAQKNPTAFYLCSAGDFNEQYFGPGTRLTVT.

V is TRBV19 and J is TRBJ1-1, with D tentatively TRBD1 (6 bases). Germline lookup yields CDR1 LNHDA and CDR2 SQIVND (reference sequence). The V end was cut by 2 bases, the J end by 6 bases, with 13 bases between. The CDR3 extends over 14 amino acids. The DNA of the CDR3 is TGTGCCAGTAGTATAAAGATACAGGGATCTGAAGCTTTCTTT. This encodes CASSIKIQGSEAFF.

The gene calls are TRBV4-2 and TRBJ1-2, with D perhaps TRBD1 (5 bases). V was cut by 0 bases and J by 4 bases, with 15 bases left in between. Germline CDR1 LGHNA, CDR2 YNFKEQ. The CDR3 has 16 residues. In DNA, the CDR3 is TGTGCCAGCAGCCAAGAGGAACTGACAGAATCCTATGGCTACACCTTC. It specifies CASSQEELTESYGYTF.

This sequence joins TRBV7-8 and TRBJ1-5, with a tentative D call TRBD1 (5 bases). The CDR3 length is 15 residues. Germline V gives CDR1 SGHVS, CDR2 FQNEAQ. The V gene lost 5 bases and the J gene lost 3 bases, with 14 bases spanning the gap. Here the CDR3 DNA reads TGTGCCAGCAGCCCGGACACCACATACAATCAGCCCCAGCATTTT. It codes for CASSPDTTYNQPQHF.

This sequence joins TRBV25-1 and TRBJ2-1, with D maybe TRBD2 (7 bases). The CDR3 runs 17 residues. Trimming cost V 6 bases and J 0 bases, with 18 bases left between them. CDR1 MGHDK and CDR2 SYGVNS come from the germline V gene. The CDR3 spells CASSKRGGTRSYNEQFF. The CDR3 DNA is TGTGCCAGCAGCAAGAGGGGGGGGACCCGCTCCTACAATGAGCAGTTCTTC.

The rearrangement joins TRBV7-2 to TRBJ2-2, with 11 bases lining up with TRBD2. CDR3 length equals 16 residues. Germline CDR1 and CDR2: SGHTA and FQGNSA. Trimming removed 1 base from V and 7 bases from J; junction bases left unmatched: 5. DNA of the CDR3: TGTGCCAGCAGCTTAGGGGTTAGCGGGAGGGTCGGGGAGCTGTTTTTT. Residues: CASSLGVSGRVGELFF.

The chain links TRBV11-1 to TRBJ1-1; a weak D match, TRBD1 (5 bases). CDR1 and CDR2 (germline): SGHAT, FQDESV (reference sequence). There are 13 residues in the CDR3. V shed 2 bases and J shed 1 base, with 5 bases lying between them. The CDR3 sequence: CASSLTGNTEAFF. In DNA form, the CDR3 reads TGTGCCAGCAGCTTAACAGGGAACACTGAAGCTTTCTTT.

Here the CDR3 reads CASSLGTVSGNTIYF. CDR3 in DNA: TGTGCCAGCAGCTTAGGGACAGTCTCTGGAAACACCATATATTTT. V usage is TRBV11-3 and J usage is TRBJ1-3; perhaps TRBD1 as D (6 bases). The CDR3 extends over 15 amino acids. The germline V gene has CDR1 SGHNT and CDR2 YENEEA. Trimming shortened V by 1 base and J by 0 bases, and 7 bases separated the two germline ends.

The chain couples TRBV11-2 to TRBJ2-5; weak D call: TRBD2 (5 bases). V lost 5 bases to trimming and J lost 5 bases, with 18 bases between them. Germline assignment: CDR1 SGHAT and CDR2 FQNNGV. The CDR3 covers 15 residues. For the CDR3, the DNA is TGTGCCAGCAGCCAGCGGACTCCAACGACGGAGACCCAGTACTTC. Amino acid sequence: CASSQRTPTTETQYF. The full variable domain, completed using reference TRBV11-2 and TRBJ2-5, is EAGVAQSPRYKIIEKRQSVAFWCNPISGHATLYWYQQILGQGPKLLIQFQNNGVVDDSQLPKDRFSAERLKGVDSTLKIQPAKLEDSAVYLCASSQRTPTTETQYFGPGTRLLVL.

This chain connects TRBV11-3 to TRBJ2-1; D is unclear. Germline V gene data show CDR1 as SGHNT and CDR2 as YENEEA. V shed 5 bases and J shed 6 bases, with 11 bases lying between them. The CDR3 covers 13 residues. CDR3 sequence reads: CASSPKSVNEQFF. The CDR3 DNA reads TGTGCCAGCAGCCCTAAAAGCGTCAATGAGCAGTTCTTC.

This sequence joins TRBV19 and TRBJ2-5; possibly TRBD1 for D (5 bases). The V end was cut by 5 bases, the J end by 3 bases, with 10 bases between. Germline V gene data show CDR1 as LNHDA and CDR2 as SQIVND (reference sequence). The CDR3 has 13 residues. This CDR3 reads CASSVYRKETQYF. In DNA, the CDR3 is TGTGCCAGTAGTGTTTACAGGAAAGAGACCCAGTACTTC.

CDR3 amino acids: CASSFGQQPQHF. DNA of the CDR3: TGTGCCAGCAGTTTCGGACAGCAGCCCCAGCATTTT. The gene calls are TRBV12-3 or TRBV12-4 and TRBJ1-5, with TRBD1 as a possible D gene (6 bases). The ends were cut back, 3 bases at V and 7 bases at J, with 7 bases in the middle. The CDR3 consists of 12 residues.

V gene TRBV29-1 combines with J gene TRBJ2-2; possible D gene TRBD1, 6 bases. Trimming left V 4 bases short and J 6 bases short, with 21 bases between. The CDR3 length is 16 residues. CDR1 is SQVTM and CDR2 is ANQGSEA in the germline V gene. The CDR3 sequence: CSVASSTGFGAGELFF. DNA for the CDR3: TGCAGCGTTGCCAGCTCTACAGGGTTTGGTGCCGGGGAGCTGTTTTTT.

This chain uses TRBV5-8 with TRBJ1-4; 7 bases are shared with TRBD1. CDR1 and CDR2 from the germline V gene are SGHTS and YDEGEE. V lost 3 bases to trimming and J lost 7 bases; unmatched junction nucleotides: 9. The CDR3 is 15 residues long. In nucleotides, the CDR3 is TGTGCCAGCAGCTCCCTTGGGACAGTTTTTGAAAAACTGTTTTTT. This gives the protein CASSSLGTVFEKLFF.

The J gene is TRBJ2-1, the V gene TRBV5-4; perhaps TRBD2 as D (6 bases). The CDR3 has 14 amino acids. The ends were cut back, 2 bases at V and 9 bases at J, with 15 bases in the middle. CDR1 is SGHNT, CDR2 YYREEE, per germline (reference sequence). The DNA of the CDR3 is TGTGCCAGCAGCTTCTCTATCTCGGAGGGTGAGCAGTTCTTC. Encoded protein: CASSFSISEGEQFF.

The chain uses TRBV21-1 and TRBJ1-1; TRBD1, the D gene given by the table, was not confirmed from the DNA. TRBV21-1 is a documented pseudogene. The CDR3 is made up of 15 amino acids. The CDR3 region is CASSIGQGEKTEAFF. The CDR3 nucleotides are TGTGCCAGCAGCATAGGACAGGGGGAAAAAACTGAAGCTTTCTTT.

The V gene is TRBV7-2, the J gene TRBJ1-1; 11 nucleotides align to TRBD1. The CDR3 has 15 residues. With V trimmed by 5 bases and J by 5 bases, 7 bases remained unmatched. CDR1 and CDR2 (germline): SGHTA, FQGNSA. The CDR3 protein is CASSLGQGARTEAFF. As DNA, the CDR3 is TGTGCCAGCAGCCTTGGACAGGGGGCACGAACTGAAGCTTTCTTT.

The CDR3 loop reads CASSFWDREDQPQHF. The CDR3 DNA sequence: TGTGCCAGCAGTTTCTGGGACAGGGAGGATCAGCCCCAGCATTTT. The chain is built from TRBV28 and TRBJ1-5, with 9 positions matching TRBD1. The germline V gene has CDR1 MDHEN and CDR2 SYDVKM. This CDR3 is built from 15 residues. Trimming removed 3 bases from V and 5 bases from J; junction bases left unmatched: 5.

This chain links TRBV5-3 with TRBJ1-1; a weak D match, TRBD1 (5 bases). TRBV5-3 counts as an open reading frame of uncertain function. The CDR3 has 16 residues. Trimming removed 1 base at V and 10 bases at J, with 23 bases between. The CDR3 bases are TGTGCCAGAAGCTTGCGGGAGGGGAAGTATTTTTCTGGAGCTTTCTTT. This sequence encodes CARSLREGKYFSGAFF.